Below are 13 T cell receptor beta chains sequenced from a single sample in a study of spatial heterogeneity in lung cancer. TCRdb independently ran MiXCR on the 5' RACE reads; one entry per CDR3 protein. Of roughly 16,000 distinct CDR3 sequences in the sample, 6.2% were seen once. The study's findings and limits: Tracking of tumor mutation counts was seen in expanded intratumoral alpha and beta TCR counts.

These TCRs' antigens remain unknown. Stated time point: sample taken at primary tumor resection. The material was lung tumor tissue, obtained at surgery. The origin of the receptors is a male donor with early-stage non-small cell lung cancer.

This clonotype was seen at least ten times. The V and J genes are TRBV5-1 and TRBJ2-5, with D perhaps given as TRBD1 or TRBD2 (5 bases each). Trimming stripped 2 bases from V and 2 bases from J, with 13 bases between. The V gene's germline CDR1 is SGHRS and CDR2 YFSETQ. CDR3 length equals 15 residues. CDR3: CASSLWGSGQETQYF. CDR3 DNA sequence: TGCGCCAGCAGCTTATGGGGGAGCGGTCAAGAGACCCAGTACTTC. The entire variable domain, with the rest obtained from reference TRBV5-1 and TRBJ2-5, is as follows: KAGVTQTPRYLIKTRGQQVTLSCSPISGHRSVSWYQQTPGQGLQFLFEYFSETQRNKGNFPGRFSGRQFSNSRSEMNVSTLELGDSALYLCASSLWGSGQETQYFGPGTRLLVL.

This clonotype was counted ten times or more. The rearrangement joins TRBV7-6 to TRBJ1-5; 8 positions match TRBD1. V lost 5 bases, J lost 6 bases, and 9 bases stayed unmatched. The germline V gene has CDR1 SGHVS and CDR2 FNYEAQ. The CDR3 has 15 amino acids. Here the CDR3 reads CASSERQGAGQPQHF. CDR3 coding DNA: TGTGCCAGCAGCGAGAGGCAGGGGGCAGGTCAGCCCCAGCATTTT.

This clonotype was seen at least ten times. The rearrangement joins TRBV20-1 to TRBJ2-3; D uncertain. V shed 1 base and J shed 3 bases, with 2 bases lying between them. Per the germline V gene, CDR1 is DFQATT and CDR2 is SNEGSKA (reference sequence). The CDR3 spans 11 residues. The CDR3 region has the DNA TGCAGTGCTAGAGCTACAGATACGCAGTATTTT. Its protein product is CSARATDTQYF.

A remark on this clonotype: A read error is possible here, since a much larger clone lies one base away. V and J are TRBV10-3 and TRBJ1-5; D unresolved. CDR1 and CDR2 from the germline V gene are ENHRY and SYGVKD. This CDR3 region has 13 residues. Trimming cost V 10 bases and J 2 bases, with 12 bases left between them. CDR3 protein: CASQDSCNQPQHF. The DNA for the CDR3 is TGTGCCAGTCAAGATAGTTGCAATCAGCCCCAGCATTTT.

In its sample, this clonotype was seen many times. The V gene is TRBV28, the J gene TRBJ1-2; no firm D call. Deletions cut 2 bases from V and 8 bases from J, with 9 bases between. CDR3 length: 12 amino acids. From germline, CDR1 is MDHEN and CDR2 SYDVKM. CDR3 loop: CASSLLLGGYTF. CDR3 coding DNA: TGTGCCAGCAGTTTACTCTTGGGAGGCTACACCTTC.

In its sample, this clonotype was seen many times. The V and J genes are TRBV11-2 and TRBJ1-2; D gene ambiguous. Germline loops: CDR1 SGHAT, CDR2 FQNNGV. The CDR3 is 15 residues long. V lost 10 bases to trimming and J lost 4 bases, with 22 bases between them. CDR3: CATIQLTGPSYGYTF. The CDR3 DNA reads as TGTGCCACGATCCAATTAACCGGGCCCAGCTATGGCTACACCTTC.

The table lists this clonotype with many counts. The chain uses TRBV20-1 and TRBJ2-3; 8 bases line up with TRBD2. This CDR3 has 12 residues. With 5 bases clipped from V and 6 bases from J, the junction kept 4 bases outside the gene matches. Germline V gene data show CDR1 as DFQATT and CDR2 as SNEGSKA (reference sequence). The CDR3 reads CSARGGQDTQYF. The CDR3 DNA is TGCAGTGCTCGGGGGGGCCAGGATACGCAGTATTTT.

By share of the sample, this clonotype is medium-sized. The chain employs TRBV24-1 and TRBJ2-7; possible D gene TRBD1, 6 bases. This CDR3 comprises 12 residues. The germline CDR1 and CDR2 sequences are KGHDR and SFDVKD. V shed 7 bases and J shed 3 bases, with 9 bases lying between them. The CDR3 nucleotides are TGTGCCACCAGCACGGACAGCTACGAGCAGTACTTC. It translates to CATSTDSYEQYF.

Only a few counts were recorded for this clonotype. CDR3: CSAKLGDTQYF. For the CDR3, the DNA is TGCAGTGCTAAGTTAGGAGATACGCAGTATTTT. This chain connects TRBV20-1 to TRBJ2-3; D gene unclear. This CDR3 contains 11 residues. From germline, CDR1 is DFQATT and CDR2 SNEGSKA (reference sequence). V was trimmed by 4 bases and J by 5 bases, leaving 7 bases between them.

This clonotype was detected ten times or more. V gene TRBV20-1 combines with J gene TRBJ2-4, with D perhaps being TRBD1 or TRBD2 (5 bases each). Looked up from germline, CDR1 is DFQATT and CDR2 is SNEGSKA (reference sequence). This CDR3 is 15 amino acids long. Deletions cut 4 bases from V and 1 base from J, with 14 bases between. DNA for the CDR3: TGCAGTGCTAAGGGACCTCGCCTGGCCAAAAACATTCAGTACTTC. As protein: CSAKGPRLAKNIQYF.

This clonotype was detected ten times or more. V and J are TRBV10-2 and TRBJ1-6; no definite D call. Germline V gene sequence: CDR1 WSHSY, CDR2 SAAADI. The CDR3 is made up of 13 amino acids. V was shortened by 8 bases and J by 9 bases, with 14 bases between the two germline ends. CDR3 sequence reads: CASGEERFSPLHF. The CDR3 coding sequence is TGCGCCAGCGGGGAAGAACGGTTTTCACCCCTCCACTTT.

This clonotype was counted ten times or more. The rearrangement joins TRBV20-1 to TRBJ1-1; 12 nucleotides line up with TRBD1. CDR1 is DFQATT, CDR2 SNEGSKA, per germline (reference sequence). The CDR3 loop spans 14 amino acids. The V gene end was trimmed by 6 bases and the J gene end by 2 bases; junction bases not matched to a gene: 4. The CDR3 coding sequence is TGCAGTGCGTACGGGACAGGGGGCAACACTGAAGCTTTCTTT. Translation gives CSAYGTGGNTEAFF.

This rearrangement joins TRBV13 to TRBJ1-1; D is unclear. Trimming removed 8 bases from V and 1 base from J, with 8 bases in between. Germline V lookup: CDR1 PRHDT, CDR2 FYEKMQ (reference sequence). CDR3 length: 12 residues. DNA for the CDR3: TGTGCCAGCGGGGATACGAACACTGAAGCTTTCTTT. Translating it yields CASGDTNTEAFF.